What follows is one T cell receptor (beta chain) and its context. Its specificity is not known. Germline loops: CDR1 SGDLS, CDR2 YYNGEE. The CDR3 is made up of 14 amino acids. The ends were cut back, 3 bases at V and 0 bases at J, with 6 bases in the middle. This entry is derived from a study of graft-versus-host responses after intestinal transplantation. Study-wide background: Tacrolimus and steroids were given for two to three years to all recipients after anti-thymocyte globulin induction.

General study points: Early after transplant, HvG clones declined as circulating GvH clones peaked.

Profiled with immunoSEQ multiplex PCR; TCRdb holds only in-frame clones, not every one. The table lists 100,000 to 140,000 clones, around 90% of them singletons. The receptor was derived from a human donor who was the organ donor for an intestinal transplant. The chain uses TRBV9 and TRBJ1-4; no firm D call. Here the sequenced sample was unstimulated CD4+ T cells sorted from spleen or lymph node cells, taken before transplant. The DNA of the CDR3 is TGTGCCAGCAGCGATAGAACAACTAATGAAAAACTGTTTTTT. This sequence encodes CASSDRTTNEKLFF.